This T cell receptor beta chain comes out of a study of cytomegalovirus exposure and HLA in healthy donors. Study results and limitations: The study carried out a later analysis of TCR beta sequences. It associated 15,000 to 20,000 of them with specific HLA alleles at a false discovery rate of 0.05.

The CDR3 contains 14 residues. Germline-derived CDR1 and CDR2 are SNHLY and FYNNEI. V shed 7 bases and J 5 bases; nucleotides not matched to a gene: 9. In the PCR, 60 Vbeta and 13 Jbeta primers were used. The data were produced by immunoSEQ multiplex PCR, yet TCRdb's version contains in-frame clones alone and is incomplete. The sample includes about 160,000 clones, 80% to 90% seen only once; the top ten take roughly 10%. Points on this clone: Its antigen remains unidentified.

The sequencing sample was made of PBMCs. This sequence joins TRBV2 and TRBJ2-5, with TRBD2 matching over 8 bases. This receptor was obtained from a man in his fifties or sixties in good health and CMV-seropositive. The DNA for the CDR3 is TGTGCCAGCAAGGGAACTAGCGGATGGGAGACCCAGTACTTC. It specifies CASKGTSGWETQYF.